This T cell receptor beta chain derives from a study of blood T cells in healthy people across ages. The V end was cut by 7 bases, the J end by 6 bases, with 13 bases between. This CDR3 has 13 residues. CDR1 is MNHEY, CDR2 SMNVEV, per germline (reference sequence). A J-beta primer mix and a sample-barcoded 5' primer were used in a second PCR of about 7 to 12 cycles. MiXCR was run by TCRdb on the 5' RACE reads, yielding one entry per CDR3 protein. This sample carries approximately 800,000 distinct CDR3 sequences, 56% of them seen once, and the ten largest clones take about a quarter. Sequenced material: blood. The chain uses TRBV27 and TRBJ2-1; D is unresolved. The sequence came from a man aged 35-49 years in good health. The CDR3 sequence: CASKTDRVNEQFF. CDR3 coding DNA: TGTGCCAGCAAAACTGATCGGGTCAATGAGCAGTTCTTC.